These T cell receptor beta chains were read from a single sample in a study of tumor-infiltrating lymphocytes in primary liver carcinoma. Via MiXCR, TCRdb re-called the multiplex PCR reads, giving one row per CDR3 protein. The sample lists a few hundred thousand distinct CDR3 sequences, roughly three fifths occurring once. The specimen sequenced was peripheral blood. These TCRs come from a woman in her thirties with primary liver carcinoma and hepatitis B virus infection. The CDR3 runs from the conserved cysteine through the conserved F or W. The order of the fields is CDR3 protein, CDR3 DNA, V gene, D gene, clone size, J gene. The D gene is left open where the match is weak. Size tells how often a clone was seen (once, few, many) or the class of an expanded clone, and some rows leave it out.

CDR3: CSVSSTACEQYF
DNA: TGCAGCGTTAGCAGTACCGCCTGCGAGCAGTACTTC
V: TRBV29-1
D: .
size: .
J: TRBJ2-7

CDR3: CASSLSDRGGTEAFF
DNA: TGTGCCAGCAGTTTATCGGACAGGGGGGGTACTGAAGCTTTCTTT
V: TRBV12-3/TRBV12-4
D: TRBD1
size: .
J: TRBJ1-1

CDR3: CASSPSEDGEQYF
DNA: TGTGCCAGCAGCCCCTCGGAGGACGGGGAGCAGTACTTC
V: TRBV13
D: .
size: many
J: TRBJ2-7

CDR3: CSGRQGQSNTEAFF
DNA: TGCAGCGGCCGACAGGGGCAATCGAACACTGAAGCTTTCTTT
V: TRBV29-1
D: TRBD1
size: .
J: TRBJ1-1

CDR3: CASGGRMGEQFF
DNA: TGTGCCAGCGGTGGCAGGATGGGTGAGCAGTTCTTC
V: TRBV6-2/TRBV6-3
D: .
size: many
J: TRBJ2-1

CDR3: CASSYSKGQADTQYF
DNA: TGTGCCAGCAGTTACTCGAAGGGTCAGGCAGATACGCAGTATTTT
V: TRBV6-6
D: .
size: .
J: TRBJ2-3

CDR3: CANSFRDRGRPDTQYF
DNA: TGTGCCAACAGTTTCCGGGACAGGGGTCGTCCAGATACGCAGTATTTT
V: TRBV6-2/TRBV6-3
D: TRBD1
size: .
J: TRBJ2-3

CDR3: CASRLVAGVMTGELFF
DNA: TGCGCCAGCAGATTGGTTGCGGGAGTAATGACCGGGGAGCTGTTTTTT
V: TRBV5-1
D: TRBD2
size: .
J: TRBJ2-2

CDR3: CASSQSDLTPSYEQYF
DNA: TGCGCCAGCAGCCAATCGGATCTGACACCCTCCTACGAGCAGTACTTC
V: TRBV4-1
D: .
size: .
J: TRBJ2-7

CDR3: CASSLWTSGVGNNEQFF
DNA: TGTGCCAGCAGCTTATGGACTAGCGGGGTGGGAAACAATGAGCAGTTCTTC
V: TRBV11-2
D: TRBD2
size: .
J: TRBJ2-1

CDR3: CASSNLVDGANVLTF
DNA: TGTGCCAGCAGCAATCTTGTGGACGGGGCCAACGTCCTGACTTTC
V: TRBV7-9
D: .
size: .
J: TRBJ2-6

CDR3: CASSEALWAGASNEQFF
DNA: TGCGCCAGCAGCGAAGCCCTCTGGGCGGGAGCGTCTAATGAGCAGTTCTTC
V: TRBV4-1
D: TRBD2
size: .
J: TRBJ2-1

CDR3: CANRYSGQGLNQPQHF
DNA: TGTGCCAACAGATACTCGGGACAGGGACTCAATCAGCCCCAGCATTTT
V: TRBV6-2/TRBV6-3
D: TRBD1
size: .
J: TRBJ1-5

CDR3: CANSEERGVYGYTF
DNA: TGTGCCAACAGTGAAGAGCGAGGAGTCTATGGCTACACCTTC
V: TRBV6-1
D: .
size: .
J: TRBJ1-2

CDR3: CASTEKVRSYEQYF
DNA: TGTGCCAGCACCGAAAAGGTACGGTCCTACGAGCAGTACTTC
V: TRBV28
D: .
size: .
J: TRBJ2-7

CDR3: CASHRGPYEQYF
DNA: TGTGCCAGCCACAGGGGACCCTACGAGCAGTACTTC
V: TRBV5-5
D: TRBD1
size: few
J: TRBJ2-7

CDR3: CASYRGPEAFF
DNA: TGTGCCAGCTACAGGGGGCCTGAAGCTTTCTTT
V: TRBV12-3/TRBV12-4
D: TRBD1
size: many
J: TRBJ1-1

CDR3: CASSTVFSGTGLKTEAFF
DNA: TGTGCCAGCAGTACTGTCTTCTCCGGGACAGGGCTGAAGACTGAAGCTTTCTTT
V: TRBV28
D: TRBD1
size: .
J: TRBJ1-1

CDR3: CASIRTSGTGEQFF
DNA: TGTGCCAGCATTCGGACTAGCGGGACCGGTGAGCAGTTCTTC
V: TRBV6-6
D: TRBD2
size: .
J: TRBJ2-1

CDR3: CASSLQTGKETQYF
DNA: TGCGCCAGCAGCTTACAGACAGGGAAAGAGACCCAGTACTTC
V: TRBV5-1
D: TRBD1
size: .
J: TRBJ2-5

CDR3: CASSLAGADEQFF
DNA: TGTGCCAGCAGTCTAGCTGGGGCCGATGAGCAGTTCTTC
V: TRBV11-2
D: .
size: once
J: TRBJ2-1

CDR3: CASSTGLAGHTDTQYF
DNA: TGTGCCAGCAGCACGGGACTAGCGGGACACACAGATACGCAGTATTTT
V: TRBV12-3/TRBV12-4
D: TRBD2
size: .
J: TRBJ2-3

CDR3: CASSLLGSGGSGPNVLTF
DNA: TGTGCCAGCAGCCTGTTGGGATCAGGGGGCTCTGGGCCCAACGTCCTGACTTTC
V: TRBV13
D: TRBD1
size: .
J: TRBJ2-6

CDR3: CAGDSYKQYF
DNA: TGTGCCGGAGACTCCTACAAGCAGTACTTC
V: TRBV6-2/TRBV6-3
D: .
size: .
J: TRBJ2-7

CDR3: CASSFYASMGTADTQHF
DNA: TGTGCCAGCAGCTTCTATGCTTCGATGGGAACAGCGGATACGCAGCATTTT
V: TRBV11-1
D: .
size: .
J: TRBJ1-5

CDR3: CASSILAGPSREQFF
DNA: TGTGCCAGTAGTATATTAGCGGGCCCCTCCCGGGAGCAGTTCTTC
V: TRBV19
D: TRBD2
size: .
J: TRBJ2-1

CDR3: CASRTGSGSYHGYTF
DNA: TGTGCCAGCAGAACAGGGTCCGGATCCTACCATGGCTACACCTTC
V: TRBV6-5
D: .
size: .
J: TRBJ1-2

CDR3: CASSPGGEQYF
DNA: TGTGCCAGCAGCCCTGGTGGCGAGCAGTACTTC
V: TRBV11-1
D: .
size: many
J: TRBJ2-7

CDR3: CASSPRGDSYYEQYF
DNA: TGTGCCAGCAGCCCCCGCGGGGACAGCTACTACGAGCAGTACTTC
V: TRBV13
D: .
size: few
J: TRBJ2-7

CDR3: CASSQGSAQTINEKLFF
DNA: TGCGCCAGCAGCCAAGGATCCGCGCAGACAATTAATGAAAAACTGTTTTTT
V: TRBV4-3
D: .
size: many
J: TRBJ1-4

CDR3: CASSYSGARSPLHF
DNA: TGTGCCAGCAGTTACTCGGGGGCGCGTTCACCCCTCCACTTT
V: TRBV6-6
D: .
size: .
J: TRBJ1-6

CDR3: CASSLNGRGNIQYF
DNA: TGCGCCAGCAGCTTGAACGGGAGAGGAAACATTCAGTACTTC
V: TRBV5-1
D: .
size: few
J: TRBJ2-4

CDR3: CVTSGGDTQYF
DNA: TGTGTCACCTCGGGGGGAGATACGCAGTATTTT
V: TRBV6-5
D: TRBD2
size: .
J: TRBJ2-3

CDR3: CASVLSETDTQYF
DNA: TGTGCCAGTGTACTTTCCGAGACAGATACGCAGTATTTT
V: TRBV11-2
D: .
size: .
J: TRBJ2-3

CDR3: CSVEDLRGAGTEAFF
DNA: TGCAGCGTTGAAGATCTTCGGGGGGCCGGCACTGAAGCTTTCTTT
V: TRBV29-1
D: .
size: many
J: TRBJ1-1

CDR3: CSTSQEGRETQYF
DNA: TGCAGTACTAGTCAGGAGGGAAGGGAGACCCAGTACTTC
V: TRBV20-1
D: .
size: .
J: TRBJ2-5

CDR3: CASSFFRGEGTYEQYF
DNA: TGTGCCAGCAGTTTTTTCCGGGGAGAGGGTACCTACGAGCAGTACTTC
V: TRBV28
D: .
size: .
J: TRBJ2-7

CDR3: CASSAPGGTGSYEQYF
DNA: TGTGCCAGCAGCGCCCCGGGCGGGACAGGGAGTTACGAGCAGTACTTC
V: TRBV21-1
D: .
size: .
J: TRBJ2-7

CDR3: CASQERGKRDGYTF
DNA: TGTGCCAGCCAGGAAAGAGGCAAAAGAGATGGCTACACCTTC
V: TRBV6-1
D: .
size: .
J: TRBJ1-2

CDR3: CASSTGTSYLVHNEQFF
DNA: TGTGCCAGTAGTACCGGGACTAGCTACCTCGTCCACAATGAGCAGTTCTTC
V: TRBV19
D: TRBD2
size: .
J: TRBJ2-1

CDR3: CASSYGQFGTNTQYF
DNA: TGTGCCAGCAGCTATGGACAGTTTGGGACAAATACGCAGTATTTT
V: TRBV7-9
D: .
size: .
J: TRBJ2-3